One and the same sample provided the 4 T cell receptor beta chains below, sequenced in a study of T cell changes during pregnancy in multiple sclerosis. Clones were sequenced by immunoSEQ multiplex PCR, and TCRdb holds only the in-frame ones, with some missing. Here the sample spans tens of thousands of clones, 88% being singletons. Sequenced here: peripheral blood, sampled in the first trimester of pregnancy. These receptors were collected from a female donor with multiple sclerosis, enrolled in a pregnancy study.

The chain is built from TRBV5-1 and TRBJ2-1, with TRBD2 identical over 10 bases. Germline CDR1 and CDR2: SGHRS and YFSETQ. The CDR3 has 15 amino acids. The junction had 2 bases not matched to a gene; V was cut back by 0 bases and J by 5 bases. CDR3 amino acids: CASSLVLAGNNEQFF. In DNA form, the CDR3 reads TGCGCCAGCAGCTTGGTACTAGCGGGGAACAATGAGCAGTTCTTC.

The V and J genes are TRBV9 and TRBJ2-3; 8 bases map to TRBD1. The germline V gene encodes CDR1 SGDLS and CDR2 YYNGEE. V lost 2 bases and J lost 2; bases outside the gene matches: 7. The CDR3 extends over 16 amino acids. CDR3 amino acids: CASSVGTGLYTDTQYF. The CDR3, as DNA: TGTGCCAGCAGCGTTGGGACAGGACTTTACACAGATACGCAGTATTTT.

The chain is built from TRBV18 and TRBJ1-2; possibly TRBD1 for D (5 bases). This CDR3 is 14 amino acids long. Trimming took off 0 bases at V and 7 bases at J, with 12 bases between the two ends. Germline values: CDR1 KGHSH, CDR2 LQKENI. The CDR3 coding sequence is TGTGCCAGCTCACCACCGGGCAGGGTTACTGGCTACACCTTC. It is translated as CASSPPGRVTGYTF.

The chain joins TRBV19 to TRBJ1-1, with 10 nucleotides matching TRBD1. This CDR3 is 15 amino acids long. Germline V gives CDR1 LNHDA, CDR2 SQIVND (reference sequence). Trimming took 6 bases from V and 7 from J; bases not matched to a gene: 11. The CDR3 DNA follows: TGTGCCAGTAGGCTGGCCTCCGGGACAGGGGTTGAAGCTTTCTTT. It yields the protein CASRLASGTGVEAFF. Filled out from reference TRBV19 and TRBJ1-1, the complete variable domain reads DGGITQSPKYLFRKEGQNVTLSCEQNLNHDAMYWYRQDPGQGLRLIYYSQIVNDFQKGDIAEGYSVSREKKESFPLTVTSAQKNPTAFYLCASRLASGTGVEAFFGQGTRLTVV.